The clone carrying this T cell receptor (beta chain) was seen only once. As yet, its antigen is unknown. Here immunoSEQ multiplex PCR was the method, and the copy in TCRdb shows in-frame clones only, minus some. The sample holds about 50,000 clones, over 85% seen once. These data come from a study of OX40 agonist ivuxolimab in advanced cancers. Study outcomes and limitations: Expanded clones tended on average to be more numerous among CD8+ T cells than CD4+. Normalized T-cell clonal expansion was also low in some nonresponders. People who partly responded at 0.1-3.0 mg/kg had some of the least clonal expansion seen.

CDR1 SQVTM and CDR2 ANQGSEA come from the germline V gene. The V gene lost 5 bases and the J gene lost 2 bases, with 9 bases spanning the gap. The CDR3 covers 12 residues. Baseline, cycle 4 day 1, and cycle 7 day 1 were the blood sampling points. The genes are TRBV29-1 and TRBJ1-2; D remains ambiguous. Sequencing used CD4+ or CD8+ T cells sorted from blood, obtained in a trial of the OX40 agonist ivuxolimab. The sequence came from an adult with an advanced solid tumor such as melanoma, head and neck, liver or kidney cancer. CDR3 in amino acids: CSVLVVNYGYTF. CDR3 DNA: TGCAGCGTTCTTGTCGTAAACTATGGCTACACCTTC. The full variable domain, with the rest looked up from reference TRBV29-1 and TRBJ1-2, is SAVISQKPSRDICQRGTSLTIQCQVDSQVTMMFWYRQQPGQSLTLIATANQGSEATYESGFVIDKFPISRPNLTFSTLTVSNMSPEDSSIYLCSVLVVNYGYTFGSGTRLTVV.